The T cell receptor (beta chain) under discussion was sequenced for a study of CD8+CD57+ T cells in acquired aplastic anemia. At the level of the study: Sorted CD4+ and CD8+ cells gave an average of around 3 ug of DNA. CD4+ cells from healthy donors averaged about 10.8 million reads.

Overall study results and limits: Shared by patients and controls, some 29 CD8+ CDR3s were abundant in patients. Controls and patients did not differ significantly in CD8+ Simpson's diversity.

For CDR3 and TCR beta VDJ profiling, genomic DNA was the template used. TCRdb itself ran the reads through MiXCR, one entry per CDR3 protein. This sample yields 350,000 to 450,000 distinct CDR3 sequences, of which 60% to 80% are seen a single time; more than 3.5% belongs to the top ten. This clonotype has just a few counts. The antigen is undetermined. CDR1 ENHRY and CDR2 SYGVKD come from the germline V gene. V was clipped by 8 bases and J by 4 bases; unmatched bases: 8. The CDR3 is 14 residues long. Sequencing was carried out using sorted CD4+, CD8+, or CD8+CD57+ T cells (not recorded which) from PBMCs. The chain uses TRBV10-3 and TRBJ2-7, with TRBD1 matching over 10 bases. This TCR was sampled from a human donor in good health, serving as a control. This CDR3 is CAIAEGTGAYEQYF. In DNA, the CDR3 is TGTGCCATCGCTGAAGGGACAGGGGCGTACGAGCAGTACTTC.